There are many counts of the clone carrying this T cell receptor (beta chain). No antigen is known for it. Trimming shortened V by 2 bases and J by 8 bases, and 19 bases separated the two germline ends. Germline V gene sequence: CDR1 SGHTA, CDR2 FQGTGA. There are 16 residues in the CDR3. The data belong to a study of CD8 T cells in ankylosing spondylitis. Study-wide results and caveats: With a CD8+ phenotype, disease-linked clones were relatively rare in peripheral blood. Reported data indicate significant enrichment of disease-linked clones within matched ankylosing spondylitis synovial fluid.

Quantitative 5'-RACE with molecular barcodes generated TCR beta libraries. TCRdb processed the 5' RACE reads anew with MiXCR; each CDR3 protein has one entry. The top ten clones hold approximately 3.4% of a sample with about 130,000 distinct CDR3 sequences, roughly a tenth of them seen once. The V gene is TRBV7-3, the J gene TRBJ2-1; D is tentatively TRBD1 or TRBD2 (5 bases each). The clonotype comes from a male donor with ankylosing spondylitis or in good health (not recorded which). The sequencing sample was made of blood, either unsorted or a sorted T cell fraction (not recorded which). The CDR3 here is CASSLEAVRGPHEQFF. The CDR3 DNA follows: TGTGCCAGCAGCTTAGAGGCCGTCCGGGGCCCGCATGAGCAGTTCTTC.